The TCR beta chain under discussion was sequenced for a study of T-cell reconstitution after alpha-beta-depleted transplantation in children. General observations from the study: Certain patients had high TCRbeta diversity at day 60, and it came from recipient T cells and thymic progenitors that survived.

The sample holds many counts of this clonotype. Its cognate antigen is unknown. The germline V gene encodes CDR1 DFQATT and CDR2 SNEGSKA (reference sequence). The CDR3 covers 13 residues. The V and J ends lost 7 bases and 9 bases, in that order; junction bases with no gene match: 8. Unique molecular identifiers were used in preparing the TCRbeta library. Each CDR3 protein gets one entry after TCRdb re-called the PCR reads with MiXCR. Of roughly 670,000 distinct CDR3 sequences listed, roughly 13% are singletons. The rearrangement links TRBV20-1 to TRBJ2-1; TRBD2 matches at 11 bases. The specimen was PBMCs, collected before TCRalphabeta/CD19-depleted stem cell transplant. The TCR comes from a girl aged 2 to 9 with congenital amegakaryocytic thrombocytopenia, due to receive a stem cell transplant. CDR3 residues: CSVGRLAGREQFF. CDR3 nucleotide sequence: TGCAGTGTAGGGCGACTAGCGGGACGTGAGCAGTTCTTC.